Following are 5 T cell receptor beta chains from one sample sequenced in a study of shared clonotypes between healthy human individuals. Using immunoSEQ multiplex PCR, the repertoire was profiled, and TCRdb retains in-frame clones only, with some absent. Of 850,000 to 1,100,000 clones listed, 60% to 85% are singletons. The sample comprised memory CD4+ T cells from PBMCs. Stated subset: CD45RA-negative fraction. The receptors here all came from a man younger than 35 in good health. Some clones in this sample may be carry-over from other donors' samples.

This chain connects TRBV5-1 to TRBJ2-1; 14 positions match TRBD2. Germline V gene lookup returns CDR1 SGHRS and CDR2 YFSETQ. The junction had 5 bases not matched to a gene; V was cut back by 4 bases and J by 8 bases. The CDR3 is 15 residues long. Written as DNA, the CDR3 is TGCGCCAGCAGCCCGGGACTAGCGGGAGTAGATGAGCAGTTCTTC. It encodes CASSPGLAGVDEQFF.

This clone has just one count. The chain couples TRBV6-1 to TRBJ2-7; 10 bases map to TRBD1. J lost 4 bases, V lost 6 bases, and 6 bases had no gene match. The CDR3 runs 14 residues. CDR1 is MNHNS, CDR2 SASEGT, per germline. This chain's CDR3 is CASSLGQGSYEQYF. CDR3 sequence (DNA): TGTGCCAGCAGCCTGGGACAGGGGTCTTACGAGCAGTACTTC.

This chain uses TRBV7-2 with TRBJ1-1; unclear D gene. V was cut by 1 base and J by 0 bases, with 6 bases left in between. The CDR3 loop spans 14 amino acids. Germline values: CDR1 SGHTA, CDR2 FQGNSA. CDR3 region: CASSLVYMNTEAFF. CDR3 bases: TGTGCCAGCAGCTTAGTTTATATGAACACTGAAGCTTTCTTT.

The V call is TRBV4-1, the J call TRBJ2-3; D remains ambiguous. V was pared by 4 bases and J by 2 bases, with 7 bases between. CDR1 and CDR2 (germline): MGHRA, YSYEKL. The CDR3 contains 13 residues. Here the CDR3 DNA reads TGCGCCAGCAGCCCTGGGAACACAGATACGCAGTATTTT. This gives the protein CASSPGNTDTQYF.

The CDR3 region has the DNA TGCAGCGTTGAAGAGTTAGGGAGTGGAAACACCATATATTTT. Translated, it gives CSVEELGSGNTIYF. V usage is TRBV29-1 and J usage is TRBJ1-3; no reliable D call. V was cut by 0 bases and J by 3 bases, with 9 bases left in between. Germline V CDR1 and CDR2: SQVTM, ANQGSEA. This CDR3 spans 14 amino acids.